This T cell receptor beta chain appears in the sequencing data of a study of T cell responses to AZD1222 COVID-19 vaccine. Generated by immunoSEQ multiplex PCR, the TCRdb table keeps only in-frame clones and is missing some. The table includes around 140,000 clones, 93% detected once. Trimming left V 0 bases short and J 7 bases short, with 13 bases between. This CDR3 is built from 14 residues. The V gene's germline CDR1 is SGHRS and CDR2 YFSETQ. The sequences come from peripheral blood, collected on day 0 of AZD1222 vaccination. J is TRBJ1-2 and V is TRBV5-1; no firm D call. The clonotype comes from an adult in good health. The CDR3 region is CASSLDSARGGYTF. CDR3 DNA: TGCGCCAGCAGCTTGGACAGCGCCCGGGGTGGCTACACCTTC.